The 4 T cell receptor beta chains given below trace back to one sample, sequenced in a study of T cells in Graves' hyperthyroidism and ophthalmopathy (dated by TCRdb to between 2018 and 2021). Library creation used multiplex PCR. Sequencing was carried out with an Illumina HiSeq 2000. The TCR beta CDR3 regions were amplified from RNA transcripts. The first round of RT-PCR for the TCR CDR3 was performed with the HTBI primer set and the Qiagen OneStep RT-PCR kit. The public sequencing data were trimmed at Q25 with fastp and processed into clonotypes with MiXCR by TCRdb, which kept only in-frame beta chains. All rows with the same CDR3 protein become a single entry with the most common DNA and genes. The sample table holds fewer than 550,000 distinct CDR3 sequences, of which around a sixth were seen once. The top ten clones comprise almost 8% of the sample. The sequenced material came from blood. The source of these receptors is a woman aged 18-29 years with Graves' hyperthyroidism.

In its sample, this clonotype was seen many times. The chain links TRBV5-1 to TRBJ2-1; 15 bases line up with TRBD2. After removal of 0 bases from V and 11 bases from J, the junction contained 3 bases not matched to a gene. The CDR3 loop spans 15 amino acids. Looked up from germline, CDR1 is SGHRS and CDR2 is YFSETQ. The CDR3 bases are TGCGCCAGCAGCTTGGACGGGACTAGCGGGGGGAAGCAGTTCTTC. Translation: CASSLDGTSGGKQFF.

This clonotype came up many times. This chain links TRBV6-2 or TRBV6-3 with TRBJ2-1; the match to TRBD2 covers 11 bases. Germline CDR1 and CDR2: MNHEY and SVGEGT. Trimming at V came to 4 bases and at J to 7 bases, leaving 12 bases not matched to a gene. The CDR3 length is 17 residues. In DNA form, the CDR3 reads TGTGCCAGCAGTTCCCCGCGCGTTAGCGGGGGGGCTAATGAGCAGTTCTTC. Amino acids: CASSSPRVSGGANEQFF.

This clonotype turned up a few times. The chain recombines TRBV4-1 with TRBJ2-7; 7 nucleotides align to TRBD2. V lost 4 bases to trimming and J lost 1 base; unmatched junction nucleotides: 4. The CDR3 spans 14 residues. In germline, CDR1 is MGHRA, CDR2 YSYEKL. DNA for the CDR3: TGCGCCAGCAGCCGCCAGCGGGAATCCTACGAGCAGTACTTC. This gives the protein CASSRQRESYEQYF.

This clonotype was seen at least ten times. V and J are TRBV20-1 and TRBJ2-3, with 12 positions matching TRBD2. Per the germline V gene, CDR1 is DFQATT and CDR2 is SNEGSKA (reference sequence). The CDR3 covers 15 residues. The CDR3 DNA is TGCAGCGGCACTAGCGGGGGGAGTAGCACAGATACGCAGTATTTT. Its protein product is CSGTSGGSSTDTQYF.